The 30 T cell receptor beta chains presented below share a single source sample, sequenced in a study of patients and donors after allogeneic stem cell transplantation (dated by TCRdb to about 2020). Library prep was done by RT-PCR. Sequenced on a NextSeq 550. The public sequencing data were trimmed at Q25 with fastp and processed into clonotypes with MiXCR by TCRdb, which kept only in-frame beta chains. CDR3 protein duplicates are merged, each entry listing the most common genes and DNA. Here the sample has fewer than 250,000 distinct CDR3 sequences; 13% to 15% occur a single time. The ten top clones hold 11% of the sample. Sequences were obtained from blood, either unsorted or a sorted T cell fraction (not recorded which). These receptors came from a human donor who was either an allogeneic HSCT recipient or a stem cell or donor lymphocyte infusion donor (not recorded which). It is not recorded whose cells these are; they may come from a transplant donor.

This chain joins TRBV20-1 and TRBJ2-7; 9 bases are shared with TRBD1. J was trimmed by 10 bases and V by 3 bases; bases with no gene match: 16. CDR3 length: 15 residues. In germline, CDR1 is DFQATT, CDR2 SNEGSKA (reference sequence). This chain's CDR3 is CSARFDRDRDQRQYF. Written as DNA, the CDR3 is TGCAGTGCTAGGTTTGACCGGGACAGGGACCAGCGACAGTACTTC.

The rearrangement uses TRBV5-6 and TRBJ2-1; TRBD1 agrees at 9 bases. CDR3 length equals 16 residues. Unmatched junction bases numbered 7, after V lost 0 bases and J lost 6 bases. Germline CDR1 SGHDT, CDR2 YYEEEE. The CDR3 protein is CASSLAPGQGSNEQFF. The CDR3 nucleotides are TGTGCCAGCAGCTTGGCCCCGGGACAGGGATCCAATGAGCAGTTCTTC. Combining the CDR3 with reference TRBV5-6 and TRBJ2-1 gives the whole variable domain DAGVTQSPTHLIKTRGQQVTLRCSPKSGHDTVSWYQQALGQGPQFIFQYYEEEERQRGNFPDRFSGHQFPNYSSELNVNALLLGDSALYLCASSLAPGQGSNEQFFGPGTRLTVL.

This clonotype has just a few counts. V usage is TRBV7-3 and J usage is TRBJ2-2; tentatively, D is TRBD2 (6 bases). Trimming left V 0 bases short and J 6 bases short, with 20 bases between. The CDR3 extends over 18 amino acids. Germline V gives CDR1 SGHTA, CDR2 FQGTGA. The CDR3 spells CASSLTRVTRGAPGELFF. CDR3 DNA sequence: TGTGCCAGCAGCTTAACGAGGGTGACTAGAGGGGCCCCCGGGGAGCTGTTTTTT.

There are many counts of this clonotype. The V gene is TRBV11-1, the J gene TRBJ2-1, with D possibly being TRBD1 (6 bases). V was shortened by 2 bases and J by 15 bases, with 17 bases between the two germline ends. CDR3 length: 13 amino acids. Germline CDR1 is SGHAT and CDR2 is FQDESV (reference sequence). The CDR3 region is CASSLSHRVGPFF. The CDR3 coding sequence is TGTGCCAGCAGCTTATCCCACAGGGTTGGACCGTTCTTC.

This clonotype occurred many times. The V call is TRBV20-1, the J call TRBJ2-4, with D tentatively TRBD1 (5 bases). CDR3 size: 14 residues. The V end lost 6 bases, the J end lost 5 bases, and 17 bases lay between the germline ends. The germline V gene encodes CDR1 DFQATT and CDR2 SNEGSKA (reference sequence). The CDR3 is CSAPGQFRENIQYF. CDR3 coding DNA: TGCAGTGCCCCAGGGCAGTTCAGGGAAAACATTCAGTACTTC.

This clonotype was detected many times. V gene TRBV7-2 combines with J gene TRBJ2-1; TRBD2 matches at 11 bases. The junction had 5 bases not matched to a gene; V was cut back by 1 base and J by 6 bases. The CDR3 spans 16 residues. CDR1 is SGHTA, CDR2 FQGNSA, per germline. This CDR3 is CASSLVSSGRLNEQFF. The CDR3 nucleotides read TGTGCCAGCAGCTTAGTCTCTAGCGGGAGGCTCAATGAGCAGTTCTTC.

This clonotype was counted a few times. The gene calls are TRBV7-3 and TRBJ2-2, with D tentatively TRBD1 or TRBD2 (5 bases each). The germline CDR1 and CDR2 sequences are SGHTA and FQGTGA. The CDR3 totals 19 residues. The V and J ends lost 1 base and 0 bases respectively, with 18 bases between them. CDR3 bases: TGTGCCAGCAGCTTAATAGGCTGGGGGAGTGGCGCGAACACCGGGGAGCTGTTTTTT. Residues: CASSLIGWGSGANTGELFF.

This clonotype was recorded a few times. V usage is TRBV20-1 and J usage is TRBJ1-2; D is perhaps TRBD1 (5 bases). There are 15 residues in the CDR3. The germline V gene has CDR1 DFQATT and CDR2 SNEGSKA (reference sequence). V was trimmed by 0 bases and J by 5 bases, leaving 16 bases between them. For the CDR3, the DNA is TGCAGTGCTAGAGATTGGGGGGGAATTCGGTATGGCTACACCTTC. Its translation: CSARDWGGIRYGYTF.

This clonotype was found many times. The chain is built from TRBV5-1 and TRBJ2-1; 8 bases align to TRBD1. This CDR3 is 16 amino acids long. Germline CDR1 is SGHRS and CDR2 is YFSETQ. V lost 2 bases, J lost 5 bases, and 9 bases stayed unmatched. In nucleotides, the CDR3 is TGCGCCAGCAGCTTAAACGGACAGGGCAGGAACAATGAGCAGTTCTTC. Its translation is CASSLNGQGRNNEQFF. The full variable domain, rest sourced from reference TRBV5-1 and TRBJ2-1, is KAGVTQTPRYLIKTRGQQVTLSCSPISGHRSVSWYQQTPGQGLQFLFEYFSETQRNKGNFPGRFSGRQFSNSRSEMNVSTLELGDSALYLCASSLNGQGRNNEQFFGPGTRLTVL.

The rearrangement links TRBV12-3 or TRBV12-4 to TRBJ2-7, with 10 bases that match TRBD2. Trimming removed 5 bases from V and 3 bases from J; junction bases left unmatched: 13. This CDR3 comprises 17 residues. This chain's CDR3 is CASSPRSGASGSYEQYF. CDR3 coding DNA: TGTGCCAGCAGTCCAAGGAGCGGGGCTAGCGGGAGCTACGAGCAGTACTTC.

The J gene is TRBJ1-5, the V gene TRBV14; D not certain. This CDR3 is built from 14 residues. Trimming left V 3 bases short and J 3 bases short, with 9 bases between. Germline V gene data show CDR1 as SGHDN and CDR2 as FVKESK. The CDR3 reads CASSQIGPNQPQHF. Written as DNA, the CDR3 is TGTGCCAGCAGCCAGATCGGGCCCAATCAGCCCCAGCATTTT.

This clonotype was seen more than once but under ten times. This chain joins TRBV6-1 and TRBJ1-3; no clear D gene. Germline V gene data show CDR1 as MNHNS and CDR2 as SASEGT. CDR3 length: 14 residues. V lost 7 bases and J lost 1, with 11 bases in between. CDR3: CASKARYSGNTIYF. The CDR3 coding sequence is TGTGCCAGCAAAGCACGCTATTCTGGAAACACCATATATTTT.

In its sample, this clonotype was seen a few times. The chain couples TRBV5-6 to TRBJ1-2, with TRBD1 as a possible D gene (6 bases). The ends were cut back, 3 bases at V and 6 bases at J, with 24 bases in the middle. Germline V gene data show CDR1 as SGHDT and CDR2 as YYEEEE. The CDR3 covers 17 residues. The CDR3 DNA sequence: TGTGCCAGCAGCTGGTGGGGGGCCACAGTTTTGAGGGATGGCTACACCTTC. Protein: CASSWWGATVLRDGYTF.

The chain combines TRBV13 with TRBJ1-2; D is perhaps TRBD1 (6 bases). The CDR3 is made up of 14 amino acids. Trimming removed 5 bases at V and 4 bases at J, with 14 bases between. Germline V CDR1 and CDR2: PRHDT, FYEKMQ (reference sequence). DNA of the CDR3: TGTGCCAGCAGCGCAGGACAGCTCACCTATGGCTACACCTTC. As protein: CASSAGQLTYGYTF.

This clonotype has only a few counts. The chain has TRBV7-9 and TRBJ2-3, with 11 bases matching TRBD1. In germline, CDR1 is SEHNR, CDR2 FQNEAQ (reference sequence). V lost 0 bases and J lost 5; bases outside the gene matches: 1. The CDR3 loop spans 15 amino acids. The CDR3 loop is CASSLAGTGGDTQYF. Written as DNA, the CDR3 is TGTGCCAGCAGCTTAGCCGGGACAGGGGGAGATACGCAGTATTTT.

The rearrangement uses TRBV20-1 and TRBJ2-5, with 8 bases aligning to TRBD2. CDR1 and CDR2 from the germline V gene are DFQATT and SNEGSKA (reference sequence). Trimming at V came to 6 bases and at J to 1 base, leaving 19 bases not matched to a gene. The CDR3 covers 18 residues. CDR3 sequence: CSAIKHTGGAGAQETQYF. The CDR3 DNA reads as TGCAGTGCAATAAAACACACGGGAGGGGCGGGGGCCCAAGAGACCCAGTACTTC.

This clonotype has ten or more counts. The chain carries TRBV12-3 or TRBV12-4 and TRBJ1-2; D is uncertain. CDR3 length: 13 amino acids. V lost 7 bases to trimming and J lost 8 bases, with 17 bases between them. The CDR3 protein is CASTRLKGNGYTF. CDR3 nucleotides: TGTGCCAGCACCCGCCTCAAGGGTAACGGCTACACCTTC.

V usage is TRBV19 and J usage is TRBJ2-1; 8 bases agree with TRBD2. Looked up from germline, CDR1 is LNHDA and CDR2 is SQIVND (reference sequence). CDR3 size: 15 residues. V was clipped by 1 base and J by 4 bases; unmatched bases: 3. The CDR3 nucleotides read TGTGCCAGTAGTATAGCAGCTAGCGGGTACAATGAGCAGTTCTTC. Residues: CASSIAASGYNEQFF.

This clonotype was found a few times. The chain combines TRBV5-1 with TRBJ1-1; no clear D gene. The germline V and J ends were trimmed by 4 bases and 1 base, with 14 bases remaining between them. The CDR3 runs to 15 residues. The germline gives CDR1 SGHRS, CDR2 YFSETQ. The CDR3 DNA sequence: TGCGCCAGCAGCCCCGGTCAGGCGAAGAACACTGAAGCTTTCTTT. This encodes CASSPGQAKNTEAFF.

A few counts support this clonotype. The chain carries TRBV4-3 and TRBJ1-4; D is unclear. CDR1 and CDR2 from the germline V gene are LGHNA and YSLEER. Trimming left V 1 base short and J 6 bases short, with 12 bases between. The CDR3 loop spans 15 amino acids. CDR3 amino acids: CASSQVFGGDEKLFF. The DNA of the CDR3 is TGCGCCAGCAGCCAAGTTTTTGGTGGGGATGAAAAACTGTTTTTT.

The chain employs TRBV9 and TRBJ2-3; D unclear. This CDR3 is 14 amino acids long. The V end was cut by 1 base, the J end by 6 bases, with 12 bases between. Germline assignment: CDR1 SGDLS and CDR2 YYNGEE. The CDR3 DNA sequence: TGTGCCAGCAGCGTAAGCCCCACCGGGGATACGCAGTATTTT. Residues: CASSVSPTGDTQYF.

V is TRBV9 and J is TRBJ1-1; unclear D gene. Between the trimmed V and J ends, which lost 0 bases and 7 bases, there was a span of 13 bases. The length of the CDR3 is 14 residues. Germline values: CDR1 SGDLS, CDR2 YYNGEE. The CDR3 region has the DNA TGTGCCAGCAGCGTAGATCCCGAGGAGGGTGAAGCTTTCTTT. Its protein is CASSVDPEEGEAFF. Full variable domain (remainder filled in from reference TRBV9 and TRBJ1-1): DSGVTQTPKHLITATGQRVTLRCSPRSGDLSVYWYQQSLDQGLQFLIQYYNGEERAKGNILERFSAQQFPDLHSELNLSSLELGDSALYFCASSVDPEEGEAFFGQGTRLTVV.

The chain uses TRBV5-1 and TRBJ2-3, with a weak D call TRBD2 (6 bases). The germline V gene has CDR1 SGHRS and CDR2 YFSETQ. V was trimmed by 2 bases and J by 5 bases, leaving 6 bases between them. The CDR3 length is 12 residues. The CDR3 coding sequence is TGCGCCAGCAGCTTCGGGGGAGATACGCAGTATTTT. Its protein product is CASSFGGDTQYF.

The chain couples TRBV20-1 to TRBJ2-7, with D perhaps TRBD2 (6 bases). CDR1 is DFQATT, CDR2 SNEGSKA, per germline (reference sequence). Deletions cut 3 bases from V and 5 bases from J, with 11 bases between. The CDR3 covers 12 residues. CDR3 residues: CSARTGGNEQYF. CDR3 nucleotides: TGCAGTGCTAGGACCGGCGGGAACGAGCAGTACTTC.

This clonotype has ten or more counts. CDR3 loop: CASSLTGFGELFF. For the CDR3, the DNA is TGTGCCAGCAGCCTAACAGGATTCGGGGAGCTGTTTTTT. The chain joins TRBV5-6 to TRBJ2-2; TRBD1 might be the D (5 bases). Looked up from germline, CDR1 is SGHDT and CDR2 is YYEEEE. Between the trimmed V and J ends, which lost 4 bases and 7 bases, there was a span of 11 bases. The CDR3 loop spans 13 amino acids. Full variable domain (remainder filled in from reference TRBV5-6 and TRBJ2-2): DAGVTQSPTHLIKTRGQQVTLRCSPKSGHDTVSWYQQALGQGPQFIFQYYEEEERQRGNFPDRFSGHQFPNYSSELNVNALLLGDSALYLCASSLTGFGELFFGEGSRLTVL.

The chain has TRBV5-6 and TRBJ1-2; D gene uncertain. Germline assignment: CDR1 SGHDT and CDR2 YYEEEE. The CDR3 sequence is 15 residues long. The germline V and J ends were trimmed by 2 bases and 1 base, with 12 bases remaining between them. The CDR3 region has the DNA TGTGCCAGCAGCTTATCCGGGGTCCATAACTATGGCTACACCTTC. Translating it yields CASSLSGVHNYGYTF.

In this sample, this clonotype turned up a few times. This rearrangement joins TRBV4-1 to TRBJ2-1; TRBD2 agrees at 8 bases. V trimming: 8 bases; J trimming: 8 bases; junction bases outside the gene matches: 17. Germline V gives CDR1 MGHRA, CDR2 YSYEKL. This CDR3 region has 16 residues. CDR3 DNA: TGCGCCAGCTCCCATCCGCGGAGTCCGGGGGGGGATGAGCAGTTCTTC. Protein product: CASSHPRSPGGDEQFF.

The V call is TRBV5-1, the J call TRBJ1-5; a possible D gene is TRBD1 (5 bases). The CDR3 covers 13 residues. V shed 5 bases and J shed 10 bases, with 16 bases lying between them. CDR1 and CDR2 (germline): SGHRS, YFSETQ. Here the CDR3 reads CASRVDSGGPQHF. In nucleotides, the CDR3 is TGCGCCAGCAGGGTTGATTCGGGGGGACCCCAGCATTTT.

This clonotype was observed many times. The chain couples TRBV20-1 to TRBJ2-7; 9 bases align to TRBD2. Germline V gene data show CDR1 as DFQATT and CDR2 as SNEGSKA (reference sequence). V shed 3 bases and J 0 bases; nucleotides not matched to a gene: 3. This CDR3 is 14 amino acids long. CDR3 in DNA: TGCAGTGCTAGGCTAGCGGGGATCTCCTACGAGCAGTACTTC. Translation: CSARLAGISYEQYF.

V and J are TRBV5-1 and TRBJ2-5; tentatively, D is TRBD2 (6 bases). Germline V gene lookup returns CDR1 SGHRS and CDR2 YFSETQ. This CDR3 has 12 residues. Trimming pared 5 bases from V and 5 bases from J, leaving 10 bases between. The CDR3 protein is CASSRGGETQYF. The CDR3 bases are TGCGCCAGCAGTCGAGGAGGGGAGACCCAGTACTTC.